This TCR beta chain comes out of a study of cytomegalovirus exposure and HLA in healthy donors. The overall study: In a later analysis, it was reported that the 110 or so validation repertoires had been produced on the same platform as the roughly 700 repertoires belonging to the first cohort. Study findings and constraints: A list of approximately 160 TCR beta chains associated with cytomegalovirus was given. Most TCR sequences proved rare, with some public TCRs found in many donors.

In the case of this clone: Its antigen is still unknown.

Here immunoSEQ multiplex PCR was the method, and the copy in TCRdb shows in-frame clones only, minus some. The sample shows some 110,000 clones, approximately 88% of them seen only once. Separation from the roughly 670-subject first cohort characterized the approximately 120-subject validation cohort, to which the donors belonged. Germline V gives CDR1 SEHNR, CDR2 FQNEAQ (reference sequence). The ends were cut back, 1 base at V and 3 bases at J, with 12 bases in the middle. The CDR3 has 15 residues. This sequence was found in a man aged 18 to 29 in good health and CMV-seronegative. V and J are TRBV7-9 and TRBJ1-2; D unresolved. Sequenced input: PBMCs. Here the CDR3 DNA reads TGTGCCAGCAGCTTAGTTATGGCAGTCGACTATGGCTACACCTTC. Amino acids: CASSLVMAVDYGYTF. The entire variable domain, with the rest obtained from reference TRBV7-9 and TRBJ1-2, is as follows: DTGVSQNPRHKITKRGQNVTFRCDPISEHNRLYWYRQTLGQGPEFLTYFQNEAQLEKSRLLSDRFSAERPKGSFSTLEIQRTEQGDSAMYLCASSLVMAVDYGYTFGSGTRLTVV.